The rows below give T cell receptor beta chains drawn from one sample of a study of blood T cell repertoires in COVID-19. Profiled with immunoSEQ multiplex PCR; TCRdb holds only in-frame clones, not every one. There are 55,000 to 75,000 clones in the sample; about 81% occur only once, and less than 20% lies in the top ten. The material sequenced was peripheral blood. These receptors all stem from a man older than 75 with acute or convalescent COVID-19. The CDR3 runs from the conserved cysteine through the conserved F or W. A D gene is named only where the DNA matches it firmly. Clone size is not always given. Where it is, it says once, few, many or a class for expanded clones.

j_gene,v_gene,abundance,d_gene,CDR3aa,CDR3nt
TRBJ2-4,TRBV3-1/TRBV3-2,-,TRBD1,CASSLGPSTGVNIQYF,TGTGCCAGCAGCCTCGGCCCCTCGACAGGGGTGAACATTCAGTACTTC
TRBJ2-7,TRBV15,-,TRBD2,CATSRDLAGARSYEQYF,TGTGCCACCAGCAGAGATCTAGCGGGAGCCCGGTCCTACGAGCAGTACTTC
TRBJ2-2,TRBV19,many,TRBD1,CASDRGRDTGELFF,TGTGCCAGCGACAGGGGGCGGGATACCGGGGAGCTGTTTTTT
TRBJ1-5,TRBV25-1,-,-,CASSLRHPSRSNQPQHF,TGTGCCAGCAGTCTAAGACATCCCAGTAGGAGCAATCAGCCCCAGCATTTT
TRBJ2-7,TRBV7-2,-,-,CASSLVSGVYEQYF,TGTGCCAGCAGCTTAGTATCGGGGGTCTACGAGCAGTACTTC
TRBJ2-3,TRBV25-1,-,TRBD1,CASSEGTGVTDTQYF,TGTGCCAGCAGTGAAGGGACAGGGGTTACAGATACGCAGTATTTT
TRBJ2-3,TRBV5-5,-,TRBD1,CASSRTGAADTQYF,TGTGCCAGCAGCAGGACAGGGGCGGCAGATACGCAGTATTTT
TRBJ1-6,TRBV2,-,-,CASTNPPLHF,TGTGCCAGTACTAACCCACCCCTCCACTTT
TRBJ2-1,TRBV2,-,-,CASSEALEAQFF,TGTGCCAGCAGTGAAGCGTTGGAGGCGCAGTTCTTC
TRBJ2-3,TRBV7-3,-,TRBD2,CASSLISGTMDTQYF,TGTGCCAGCAGCTTAATCAGCGGGACGATGGATACGCAGTATTTT
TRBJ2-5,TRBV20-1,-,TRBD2,CSASDAGADQETQYF,TGCAGTGCTAGTGATGCGGGAGCAGATCAGGAGACCCAGTACTTC
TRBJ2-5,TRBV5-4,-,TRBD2,CASSLVSSGAETQYF,TGTGCCAGCAGCTTGGTCTCTAGCGGGGCAGAGACCCAGTACTTC
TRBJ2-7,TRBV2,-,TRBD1,CASSETGFVNEQYF,TGTGCCAGCAGTGAGACAGGGTTCGTCAACGAGCAGTACTTC
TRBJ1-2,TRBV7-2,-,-,CASSLGSGQNYGYTF,TGTGCCAGCAGCTTAGGGTCAGGGCAAAACTATGGCTACACCTTC
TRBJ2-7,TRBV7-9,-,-,CASSRGPKSYEQYF,TGTGCCAGCAGCCGCGGGCCGAAATCCTACGAGCAGTACTTC
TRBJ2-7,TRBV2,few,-,CASSEWYSPYEQYF,TGTGCCAGCAGTGAATGGTACAGCCCCTACGAGCAGTACTTC
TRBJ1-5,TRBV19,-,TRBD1,CASSLGQGHQPQHF,TGTGCCAGTAGTTTGGGACAGGGACATCAGCCCCAGCATTTT
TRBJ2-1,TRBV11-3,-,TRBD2,CASSFEAGEGGNEQFF,TGTGCCAGCAGCTTTGAAGCGGGAGAGGGTGGGAATGAGCAGTTCTTC
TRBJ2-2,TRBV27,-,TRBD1,CASRAPGQGMLTGELFF,TGTGCCAGCAGGGCCCCGGGACAGGGTATGCTCACCGGGGAGCTGTTTTTT
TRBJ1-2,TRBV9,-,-,CASSAQQDGYTF,TGTGCCAGCAGCGCTCAGCAGGATGGCTACACCTTC
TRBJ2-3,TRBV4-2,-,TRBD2,CASSQGLGAGGASTDTQYF,TGTGCCAGCAGCCAAGGCCTTGGAGCGGGGGGTGCTAGCACAGATACGCAGTATTTT
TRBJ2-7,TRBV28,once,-,CASSAGSSLSYEQYF,TGTGCCAGCAGCGCGGGCAGTTCTCTATCCTACGAGCAGTACTTC
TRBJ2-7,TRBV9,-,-,CASSFGVGLSSYEQYF,TGTGCCAGCAGCTTTGGCGTGGGGCTGAGCTCCTACGAGCAGTACTTC